The 7 T cell receptor beta chains listed next were all sequenced from one sample in a study of blood T cell repertoires in COVID-19. Sequenced by immunoSEQ multiplex PCR; TCRdb stores in-frame clones only, minus some. The sample carries about 300,000 clones, about nine tenths recorded once. The sequenced sample was peripheral blood. These TCRs come from a woman aged 25 to 39 with COVID-19, enrolled during active disease.

J is TRBJ1-1 and V is TRBV2; 7 bases align to TRBD1. Germline V gives CDR1 SNHLY, CDR2 FYNNEI. The CDR3 is 15 residues long. V shed 7 bases and J 3 bases; nucleotides not matched to a gene: 11. The CDR3 nucleotides read TGTGCCAGCACTAAAGGGGGCGAGCTGGACACTGAAGCTTTCTTT. It codes for CASTKGGELDTEAFF.

This sequence joins TRBV14 and TRBJ2-1; D ambiguous. V was shortened by 1 base and J by 3 bases, with 7 bases between the two germline ends. CDR1 is SGHDN and CDR2 is FVKESK in the germline V gene. The CDR3 is 14 amino acids. CDR3 sequence reads: CASSQGLLYNEQFF. The DNA for the CDR3 is TGTGCCAGCAGCCAAGGGCTCCTCTACAATGAGCAGTTCTTC. Full variable domain (outside the CDR3, taken from reference TRBV14 and TRBJ2-1): EAGVTQFPSHSVIEKGQTVTLRCDPISGHDNLYWYRRVMGKEIKFLLHFVKESKQDESGMPNNRFLAERTGGTYSTLKVQPAELEDSGVYFCASSQGLLYNEQFFGPGTRLTVL.

The chain couples TRBV19 to TRBJ1-6; 9 nucleotides align to TRBD1. The germline V gene has CDR1 LNHDA and CDR2 SQIVND (reference sequence). The trim removed 0 bases at V and 7 bases at J, leaving 1 base unmatched. The CDR3 sequence is 15 residues long. The CDR3 region has the DNA TGTGCCAGTAGTATAGAAGGGACAGGGAATTCACCCCTCCACTTT. Protein: CASSIEGTGNSPLHF.

The chain couples TRBV15 to TRBJ2-1; D is perhaps TRBD1 (6 bases). Germline-derived CDR1 and CDR2 are LNHNV and YYDKDF (reference sequence). This CDR3 region has 16 residues. Trimming shortened V by 0 bases and J by 6 bases, and 15 bases separated the two germline ends. DNA for the CDR3: TGTGCCACCAGCAGAGACAGGGGCACATTACTCAATGAGCAGTTCTTC. Its translation is CATSRDRGTLLNEQFF. Full variable domain (rest looked up from reference TRBV15 and TRBJ2-1): DAMVIQNPRYQVTQFGKPVTLSCSQTLNHNVMYWYQQKSSQAPKLLFHYYDKDFNNEADTPDNFQSRRPNTSFCFLDIRSPGLGDTAMYLCATSRDRGTLLNEQFFGPGTRLTVL.

The chain is built from TRBV6-5 and TRBJ1-1, with D perhaps matching TRBD1 (6 bases). Germline V gene lookup returns CDR1 MNHEY and CDR2 SVGAGI. The ends were cut back, 2 bases at V and 10 bases at J, with 17 bases in the middle. CDR3 length equals 14 residues. CDR3 loop: CASSYRLTGNRAFF. In nucleotides, the CDR3 is TGTGCCAGCAGTTACCGGCTCACAGGGAACCGAGCTTTCTTT.

This rearrangement joins TRBV24-1 to TRBJ1-2, with D perhaps matching TRBD1 (6 bases). CDR3 length: 12 residues. The germline CDR1 and CDR2 sequences are KGHDR and SFDVKD. Trimming took off 4 bases at V and 8 bases at J, with 10 bases between the two ends. This CDR3 reads CATSETGFGYTF. CDR3 coding DNA: TGTGCCACCAGTGAAACAGGGTTCGGCTACACCTTC.

This clone was seen only once. The chain uses TRBV5-1 and TRBJ2-5; 9 nucleotides line up with TRBD2. The ends lost 3 bases at V and 3 bases at J; junction bases unmatched: 6. The CDR3 has 15 residues. Looked up from germline, CDR1 is SGHRS and CDR2 is YFSETQ. CDR3 in DNA: TGCGCCAGCAGCTATCGGGGACTAGCTGAAGAGACCCAGTACTTC. This translates into CASSYRGLAEETQYF.